This T cell receptor (beta chain) stems from a study of T-cell reconstitution after alpha-beta-depleted transplantation in children. Study-level results: In some patients, recipient T cells and intrathymic progenitors surviving conditioning explained high day-60 diversity. Alpha-beta T cells about two months after transplant reportedly derived from several hundred expanded graft clones. T-cell numbers and diversity one year post-transplant derived largely from freshly generated T cells.

Germline CDR1 is MDHEN and CDR2 is SYDVKM. V dropped 7 bases and J dropped 5 bases, with 12 bases sitting between them. This CDR3 spans 13 amino acids. This clonotype came up many times. What it recognizes is unknown. Molecular barcoding with unique molecular identifiers was used for the TCRbeta library. In TCRdb, the PCR reads were re-called with MiXCR into one record per CDR3 protein. The sample holds 210,000 or so distinct CDR3 sequences, about a tenth seen once. The chain is built from TRBV28 and TRBJ2-1; D may be TRBD1 (5 bases). This specimen was PBMCs, taken before TCRalphabeta/CD19-depleted stem cell transplant. The receptor was isolated from a child under two years old with acute myeloid leukemia, due to receive a stem cell transplant. This CDR3 reads CASKRGFDNEQFF. The CDR3 DNA reads as TGTGCCAGCAAAAGGGGATTCGACAATGAGCAGTTCTTC.